This passage covers 5 T cell receptor beta chains from one sample sequenced in a study of cytomegalovirus exposure and HLA in healthy donors. 60 Vbeta and 13 Jbeta primers were used in PCR. Using immunoSEQ multiplex PCR, the repertoire was profiled, and TCRdb retains in-frame clones only, with some absent. The table shows 65,000 to 85,000 clones, with just under 80% occurring only once. The specimen sequenced was PBMCs. These receptor sequences come from a woman in her forties in good health and CMV-seropositive.

The chain employs TRBV4-3 and TRBJ1-1, with 7 bases fitting TRBD1. The CDR3 runs to 18 residues. With 0 bases clipped from V and 0 bases from J, the junction kept 10 bases outside the gene matches. The germline CDR1 and CDR2 sequences are LGHNA and YSLEER. CDR3 protein: CASSQEIVRQGLNTEAFF. The DNA of the CDR3 is TGCGCCAGCAGCCAAGAAATAGTGAGACAGGGATTGAACACTGAAGCTTTCTTT.

V is TRBV5-1 and J is TRBJ1-6; D remains unclear. Germline CDR1 SGHRS, CDR2 YFSETQ. V lost 0 bases and J lost 11, with 24 bases in between. This CDR3 has 18 amino acids. The CDR3 DNA reads TGCGCCAGCAGCTTGGTTTTGTTGGCGGGGATGCATGGAACACCCCTCCACTTT. Translation: CASSLVLLAGMHGTPLHF.

The V gene is TRBV5-1, the J gene TRBJ1-1, with 7 nucleotides matching TRBD1. This CDR3 has 13 amino acids. V lost 0 bases and J lost 7; bases outside the gene matches: 3. CDR1 and CDR2 from the germline V gene are SGHRS and YFSETQ. The CDR3, as DNA: TGCGCCAGCAGCTTGGTGCAGGGGGGTGAAGCTTTCTTT. This codes for CASSLVQGGEAFF.

The rearrangement uses TRBV7-3 and TRBJ2-6; D remains unclear. Germline V gene sequence: CDR1 SGHTA, CDR2 FQGTGA. The length of the CDR3 is 13 residues. Trimming shortened V by 4 bases and J by 3 bases, and 4 bases separated the two germline ends. CDR3: CASSSGGANVLTF. Here the CDR3 DNA reads TGTGCCAGCAGCTCAGGTGGGGCCAACGTCCTGACTTTC.

V usage is TRBV6-4 and J usage is TRBJ2-1, with 8 bases aligning to TRBD2. This CDR3 region has 16 residues. Germline CDR1 is MRHNA and CDR2 is SNTAGT. Unmatched junction bases numbered 7, after V lost 3 bases and J lost 3 bases. CDR3 protein: CASSDRVSGDYNEQFF. In DNA, the CDR3 is TGTGCCAGCAGTGATAGGGTTAGCGGGGACTACAATGAGCAGTTCTTC.